This note documents a single T cell receptor (beta chain) sequence. Authors' processing steps: Scientists estimated how many nucleated cells there were by amplifying reference gene primers. Libraries were prepared by immunoSEQ multiplex PCR; TCRdb keeps only in-frame clonotypes and omits some of them. That table furnishes V, J and clone size, whereas the DNA furnished D and trimming. The sample has 270,000 or so clones, about 86% seen once. This sample was taken from a study of blood T cell repertoires in COVID-19. Study details: Samples taken during acute and convalescent COVID-19 were collected in the United States, Italy and Spain. PBMCs, B-cell-depleted T cells, or T cells were the source of the cDNA or gDNA that made up the material.

The germline V gene encodes CDR1 LNHDA and CDR2 SQIVND (reference sequence). Deletions cut 8 bases from V and 3 bases from J, with 10 bases between. This CDR3 spans 12 amino acids. Input material: peripheral blood. The V and J genes are TRBV19 and TRBJ1-1, with D hard to call. This sequence originates from a woman between 55 and 75 years old with active or convalescent COVID-19. This chain's CDR3 is CASRGYDTEAFF. The CDR3 DNA reads TGTGCCAGTCGGGGTTACGACACTGAAGCTTTCTTT.